This TCR beta chain was observed in a study of Ad26.COV2.S vaccination and SARS-CoV-2 variants. CDR3 length: 12 residues. Only in-frame clones appear in the TCRdb table, and some are missing; sequencing was by immunoSEQ multiplex PCR. The table has fewer than 500,000 clones, approximately 89% seen once. Specified treatment: over 15 received Ad26.COV2.S at low or high dose, single or two shots; five or six received placebo; per-sample allocation not given. The investigators took samples on day 63 after the first vaccine or placebo injection. Boston provided a donor who was an adult aged 18-55 years. Wuhan-strain spike was delivered by a replication-incompetent Ad26 vector.

The receptor's source is a person aged 18-60 years who received the Ad26.COV2.S COVID-19 vaccine or a placebo. This specimen consisted of peripheral blood, obtained in a trial of Ad26.COV2.S vaccine versus placebo. This sequence joins TRBV12-1 and TRBJ2-1. TRBV12-1 is a pseudogene. CDR3 loop: CASSPCLDEQFF. The CDR3 DNA is TGTGCCAGCAGCCCTTGCCTCGATGAGCAGTTCTTC.